This is a list of T cell receptor beta chains from one sample in a study of blood T cells in healthy people across ages. TCRdb re-analysed the 5' RACE reads in MiXCR, keeping a single row per CDR3 protein. The sample holds some 940,000 distinct CDR3 sequences, under 35% seen once. In addition, the sample was reused for a study of T cells of mothers and their children.

Sequencing used blood. Every receptor here comes from a woman aged 40 to 49 in good health. CDR3s include the opening cysteine and the closing phenylalanine or tryptophan. A D gene is named only where the DNA matches it firmly. Clone sizes are given selectively: once, few, many, or a class where the clone is expanded.

D gene: TRBD2; V gene: TRBV7-2; clone size: .; J gene: TRBJ2-7; CDR3 DNA: TGTGCCAGCATCCCGACTAGCGGCCCCTACGAGCAGTACTTC; CDR3 protein: CASIPTSGPYEQYF
D gene: .; V gene: TRBV7-2; clone size: many; J gene: TRBJ1-2; CDR3 DNA: TGTGCCAGCAGCCAGAGACAGCTATGGTATGGCTACACCTTC; CDR3 protein: CASSQRQLWYGYTF
D gene: .; V gene: TRBV5-1; clone size: .; J gene: TRBJ1-6; CDR3 DNA: TGCGCCAGCAGCTTGGATGGAGGGCAGAATTCACCCCTCCACTTT; CDR3 protein: CASSLDGGQNSPLHF
D gene: TRBD2; V gene: TRBV27; clone size: few; J gene: TRBJ2-3; CDR3 DNA: TGTGCCAGCAGTTCGCCTAGCGGGCCTGGGGATACGCAGTATTTT; CDR3 protein: CASSSPSGPGDTQYF
D gene: TRBD1; V gene: TRBV7-9; clone size: .; J gene: TRBJ1-4; CDR3 DNA: TGTGCCAGCAGCTCTACAGGGGACTGGGGAACTAATGAAAAACTGTTTTTT; CDR3 protein: CASSSTGDWGTNEKLFF
D gene: TRBD1; V gene: TRBV20-1; clone size: .; J gene: TRBJ1-4; CDR3 DNA: TGCAGTGCTAGAGATCCCGCAGGGGGCTCTGAAAAACTGTTTTTT; CDR3 protein: CSARDPAGGSEKLFF
D gene: .; V gene: TRBV9; clone size: .; J gene: TRBJ2-2; CDR3 DNA: TGTGCCAGCAGCCCCATGGGGAACGGGGAGCTGTTTTTT; CDR3 protein: CASSPMGNGELFF
D gene: TRBD1; V gene: TRBV12-3/TRBV12-4; clone size: few; J gene: TRBJ2-4; CDR3 DNA: TGTGCCAGCAGTTTCGGACAGGGGAAACCGGAGCAGTACTTC; CDR3 protein: CASSFGQGKPEQYF
D gene: .; V gene: TRBV12-3/TRBV12-4; clone size: .; J gene: TRBJ1-1; CDR3 DNA: TGTGCCAGCAGTTTAGATACGGAAGTGAACACTGAAGCTTTCTTT; CDR3 protein: CASSLDTEVNTEAFF
D gene: .; V gene: TRBV5-5; clone size: .; J gene: TRBJ1-2; CDR3 DNA: TGTGCCAGCAGTTGGGAAGGCTTAGATGGCCACACCTTC; CDR3 protein: CASSWEGLDGHTF
D gene: .; V gene: TRBV7-9; clone size: many; J gene: TRBJ2-1; CDR3 DNA: TGTGCCAGCAGCTCTGGGTTCTACAATGAGCAGTTCTTC; CDR3 protein: CASSSGFYNEQFF
D gene: .; V gene: TRBV28; clone size: .; J gene: TRBJ1-2; CDR3 DNA: TGTGCCAGCAGGCATCAAGCTAACTATGGCTACACCTTC; CDR3 protein: CASRHQANYGYTF
D gene: TRBD1; V gene: TRBV28; clone size: many; J gene: TRBJ2-7; CDR3 DNA: TGTGCCAGCAGTTTCCGCAGGGGGCTCCCCGAGCAGTACTTC; CDR3 protein: CASSFRRGLPEQYF
D gene: .; V gene: TRBV9; clone size: .; J gene: TRBJ2-1; CDR3 DNA: TGTGCCAGCAGCGTAGATTTACGACCGCTCGAACGGTTCTTC; CDR3 protein: CASSVDLRPLERFF
D gene: TRBD1; V gene: TRBV6-1; clone size: .; J gene: TRBJ2-7; CDR3 DNA: TGTGCCAGCAGGGATGGACAGGGCTACGAGCAGTACTTC; CDR3 protein: CASRDGQGYEQYF
D gene: TRBD2; V gene: TRBV12-3/TRBV12-4; clone size: .; J gene: TRBJ2-2; CDR3 DNA: TGTGCCAGCTTTTCCCCGACTAGCGGGGAGAGTTCCGGGGAGCTGTTTTTT; CDR3 protein: CASFSPTSGESSGELFF
D gene: TRBD2; V gene: TRBV12-3/TRBV12-4; clone size: once; J gene: TRBJ2-7; CDR3 DNA: TGTGCCAGCAGTTTTACCGGGAGGGTACTCCTGGAGCAGTACTTC; CDR3 protein: CASSFTGRVLLEQYF
D gene: TRBD1; V gene: TRBV29-1; clone size: few; J gene: TRBJ1-2; CDR3 DNA: TGCAGCGTTGAAGATCAGGAGGGGGCGGACTATGGCTACACCTTC; CDR3 protein: CSVEDQEGADYGYTF
D gene: .; V gene: TRBV5-1; clone size: .; J gene: TRBJ1-1; CDR3 DNA: TGCGCCAGCAGCTTGGGAAATCCGGACACTGAAGCTTTCTTT; CDR3 protein: CASSLGNPDTEAFF
D gene: TRBD1; V gene: TRBV5-6; clone size: .; J gene: TRBJ2-1; CDR3 DNA: TGTGCCAGCAGCTTGGAAGTTCACAGGGGGCAATCTCGGTCCTACAATGAGCAGTTCTTC; CDR3 protein: CASSLEVHRGQSRSYNEQFF
D gene: .; V gene: TRBV7-2; clone size: few; J gene: TRBJ2-4; CDR3 DNA: TGTGCCAGCAGCCCCCGGACAGACTTCAAAAACATTCAGTACTTC; CDR3 protein: CASSPRTDFKNIQYF
D gene: TRBD1; V gene: TRBV11-2; clone size: .; J gene: TRBJ2-5; CDR3 DNA: TGTGCCAGCAGCTTATTCACCTGGGACAGGGCCCATCCGGTTGCCCAGTACTTC; CDR3 protein: CASSLFTWDRAHPVAQYF
D gene: .; V gene: TRBV5-4; clone size: many; J gene: TRBJ2-7; CDR3 DNA: TGTGCCAGCAGCTTGGGCAGGGGGGAATACGAGCAGTACTTC; CDR3 protein: CASSLGRGEYEQYF
D gene: .; V gene: TRBV4-1; clone size: .; J gene: TRBJ2-1; CDR3 DNA: TGCGCCAGCAGCCAAGAAGGGGGGCTTAGGTCCTACAATGAGCAGTTCTTC; CDR3 protein: CASSQEGGLRSYNEQFF
D gene: TRBD1; V gene: TRBV5-1; clone size: .; J gene: TRBJ2-7; CDR3 DNA: TGCGCCAGCAGCACGGGCACGACAGGGGTCTCCTACGAGCAGTACTTC; CDR3 protein: CASSTGTTGVSYEQYF
D gene: .; V gene: TRBV28; clone size: many; J gene: TRBJ2-5; CDR3 DNA: TGTGCCAGCAGTTTAGTGCGGGACGTCGAGACCCAGTACTTC; CDR3 protein: CASSLVRDVETQYF
D gene: .; V gene: TRBV12-3/TRBV12-4; clone size: .; J gene: TRBJ1-6; CDR3 DNA: TGTGCCAGCAGTTTTAGACTCAGCTCCTATAATTCACCCCTCCACTTT; CDR3 protein: CASSFRLSSYNSPLHF
D gene: .; V gene: TRBV6-6; clone size: once; J gene: TRBJ1-2; CDR3 DNA: TGTGCCAGCAGTTACGAGGGTTGGAACTATGGCTACACCTTC; CDR3 protein: CASSYEGWNYGYTF
D gene: .; V gene: TRBV6-4; clone size: .; J gene: TRBJ1-2; CDR3 DNA: TGTGCCAGCAGTGACGGGGGGCGAGGTGGCTACACCTTC; CDR3 protein: CASSDGGRGGYTF
D gene: TRBD2; V gene: TRBV20-1; clone size: .; J gene: TRBJ2-1; CDR3 DNA: TGCAGTGCGCCGCTAGCGGGAGGGCCGGATGAGCAGTTCTTC; CDR3 protein: CSAPLAGGPDEQFF
D gene: TRBD1; V gene: TRBV7-9; clone size: .; J gene: TRBJ2-7; CDR3 DNA: TGTGCCAGCAGCTTAGATGGGGACAGGGTCTACGAGCAGTACTTC; CDR3 protein: CASSLDGDRVYEQYF
D gene: .; V gene: TRBV18; clone size: few; J gene: TRBJ2-3; CDR3 DNA: TGTGCCAGCTCGACCATAGCCCCCGGGGATACGCAGTATTTT; CDR3 protein: CASSTIAPGDTQYF
D gene: .; V gene: TRBV20-1; clone size: few; J gene: TRBJ1-1; CDR3 DNA: TGCAGTGCTAGCAGGGAATTGGGAACTGAAGCTTTCTTT; CDR3 protein: CSASRELGTEAFF
D gene: TRBD1; V gene: TRBV7-2; clone size: .; J gene: TRBJ1-1; CDR3 DNA: TGTGCCAGCAGCCCAAGGGCGGGACAGGTCGCTGAAGCTTTCTTT; CDR3 protein: CASSPRAGQVAEAFF
D gene: .; V gene: TRBV28; clone size: .; J gene: TRBJ2-5; CDR3 DNA: TGTGCCAGCAGCGGGGGACAGTTAGAACAAGAGACCCAGTACTTC; CDR3 protein: CASSGGQLEQETQYF
D gene: TRBD1; V gene: TRBV7-2; clone size: many; J gene: TRBJ1-2; CDR3 DNA: TGTGCCAGCAGCCGCGACAGGGGTGAGGGCTACACCTTC; CDR3 protein: CASSRDRGEGYTF
D gene: .; V gene: TRBV5-6; clone size: .; J gene: TRBJ1-5; CDR3 DNA: TGTGCCAGCACCCTAAGCGGCCCTCGAAGGCAGCCCCAGCATTTT; CDR3 protein: CASTLSGPRRQPQHF
D gene: .; V gene: TRBV29-1; clone size: once; J gene: TRBJ2-7; CDR3 DNA: TGCAGCGTAAAAGACATTAAGTCCTACGAGCAGTACTTC; CDR3 protein: CSVKDIKSYEQYF
D gene: .; V gene: TRBV11-2; clone size: few; J gene: TRBJ2-7; CDR3 DNA: TGTGCCAGCAGCTTACGGTACAGGGTACTCGACGAGCAGTACTTC; CDR3 protein: CASSLRYRVLDEQYF
D gene: TRBD1; V gene: TRBV12-3/TRBV12-4; clone size: few; J gene: TRBJ1-5; CDR3 DNA: TGTGCCAGCAGTTTACAGGGGGCCGCTCAGCCCCAGCATTTT; CDR3 protein: CASSLQGAAQPQHF
D gene: .; V gene: TRBV30; clone size: .; J gene: TRBJ2-3; CDR3 DNA: TGTGCCTGGAGTACATTCCTCGGGCTTACAGATACGCAGTATTTT; CDR3 protein: CAWSTFLGLTDTQYF
D gene: .; V gene: TRBV5-1; clone size: many; J gene: TRBJ2-5; CDR3 DNA: TGCGCCAGCAGCTTTGGCATAAATGAAGAGACCCAGTACTTC; CDR3 protein: CASSFGINEETQYF
D gene: .; V gene: TRBV28; clone size: .; J gene: TRBJ1-4; CDR3 DNA: TGTGCCAGCAGTTTAAGGCCGGGGAGGAATCCTAATGAAAAACTGTTTTTT; CDR3 protein: CASSLRPGRNPNEKLFF
D gene: TRBD2; V gene: TRBV20-1; clone size: few; J gene: TRBJ2-3; CDR3 DNA: TGCAGTGCTAGAGGGGTGGGGACTAGCCTTCCAGATACGCAGTATTTT; CDR3 protein: CSARGVGTSLPDTQYF
D gene: TRBD2; V gene: TRBV9; clone size: .; J gene: TRBJ2-5; CDR3 DNA: TGTGCCAGCAGCGTAGGGGTTGGCGGGGGGGCCACAGAGACCCAGTACTTC; CDR3 protein: CASSVGVGGGATETQYF
D gene: TRBD2; V gene: TRBV3-1; clone size: .; J gene: TRBJ2-5; CDR3 DNA: TGTGCCAGCAGCCCTTATCGGACTAGCGGGACTCAAGAGACCCAGTACTTC; CDR3 protein: CASSPYRTSGTQETQYF
D gene: .; V gene: TRBV9; clone size: .; J gene: TRBJ1-5; CDR3 DNA: TGTGCCAGCAGCGTAGGAGGAGGGTCACAGCCCCAGCATTTT; CDR3 protein: CASSVGGGSQPQHF
D gene: .; V gene: TRBV4-2; clone size: .; J gene: TRBJ2-6; CDR3 DNA: TGTGCCAGCAGCCAAGAACCGGGGGCTGGGGTCACCGTCCTGACTTTC; CDR3 protein: CASSQEPGAGVTVLTF
D gene: TRBD1; V gene: TRBV9; clone size: .; J gene: TRBJ2-7; CDR3 DNA: TGTGCCAGCAGCGACAACACAGGGGGTACCGGTTCCTTCTACGAGCAGTACTTC; CDR3 protein: CASSDNTGGTGSFYEQYF
D gene: TRBD1; V gene: TRBV28; clone size: .; J gene: TRBJ2-5; CDR3 DNA: TGTGCCAGCAGTTCCCGACTCGACAGGGGAGAGACCCAGTACTTC; CDR3 protein: CASSSRLDRGETQYF
D gene: TRBD2; V gene: TRBV6-1; clone size: many; J gene: TRBJ2-7; CDR3 DNA: TGTGCCAGCAGTGAAGATCCTAGCGGGACCTACGAGCAGTACTTC; CDR3 protein: CASSEDPSGTYEQYF
D gene: .; V gene: TRBV5-1; clone size: .; J gene: TRBJ2-7; CDR3 DNA: TGCGCCAGCAGCTTGGACCCCGGGTCACGAGCCGACGAGCAGTACTTC; CDR3 protein: CASSLDPGSRADEQYF
D gene: .; V gene: TRBV15; clone size: few; J gene: TRBJ1-2; CDR3 DNA: TGTGCCACCAGCAGGTATCCCCCGCCGGCGATCCTCTATGGCTACACCTTC; CDR3 protein: CATSRYPPPAILYGYTF
D gene: .; V gene: TRBV18; clone size: .; J gene: TRBJ1-6; CDR3 DNA: TGTGCCAGCTCACCAGCCCAGGGAAGGAATTCACCCCTCCACTTT; CDR3 protein: CASSPAQGRNSPLHF
D gene: .; V gene: TRBV11-2; clone size: .; J gene: TRBJ2-2; CDR3 DNA: TGTGCCAGCAGCTTCGCTGCAGGGAATACCGGGGAGCTGTTTTTT; CDR3 protein: CASSFAAGNTGELFF